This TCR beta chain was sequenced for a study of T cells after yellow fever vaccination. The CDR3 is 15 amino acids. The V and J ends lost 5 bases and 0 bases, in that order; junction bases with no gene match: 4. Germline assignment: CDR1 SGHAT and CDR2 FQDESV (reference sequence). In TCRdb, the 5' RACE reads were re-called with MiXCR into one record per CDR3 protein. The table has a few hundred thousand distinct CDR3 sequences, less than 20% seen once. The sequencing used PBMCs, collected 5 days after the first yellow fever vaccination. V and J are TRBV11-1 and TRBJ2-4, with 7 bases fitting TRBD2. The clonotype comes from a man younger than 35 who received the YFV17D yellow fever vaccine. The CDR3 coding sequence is TGTGCCAGCAGCCCCCCGGGGGGAGCCAAAAACATTCAGTACTTC. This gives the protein CASSPPGGAKNIQYF.